Sequencing of this T cell receptor beta chain was carried out in a study of T cells in women clearing cervical HPV infection. The wider study: With HLA typing for only a few women, HLA confounding remains possible.

Study outcomes and limitations: Combining TCR richness with V gene abundances gave approximately 0.8 AUC. Controls had more TRBV6-7 (0.16%) than cases (around 0.11%).

This CDR3 is built from 13 residues. Trimming took 6 bases from V and 1 from J, leaving 12 bases between them. The germline V gene encodes CDR1 DFQATT and CDR2 SNEGSKA (reference sequence). Details on this clone: Its cognate antigen is unknown. Sequencing ends 3 residues short of the CDR3 end; the germline J gene provides the rest.

immunoSEQ multiplex PCR used an average of 1200 ng genomic DNA. TCRdb's table, derived via immunoSEQ multiplex PCR, lists solely in-frame clones and lacks some. The sample includes roughly 42,000 clones. This sequence joins TRBV20-1 and TRBJ1-1; D ambiguous. The material sequenced was blood buffy coat. This TCR was sampled from a woman aged 18 to 75 with a cervical HPV16 infection that either progressed to CIN3+ or cleared (not recorded which). CDR3: CSARLAENTEAFF. The part of the CDR3 DNA that was read is TGCAGTGCCCGTTTGGCGGAGAACACTGAA.